These T cell receptor beta chains were read from a single sample in a study of Ad26.COV2.S vaccination and SARS-CoV-2 variants. Clones were read by immunoSEQ multiplex PCR, and TCRdb kept only the in-frame ones, dropping some. The sample carries a few hundred thousand clones, around nine tenths recorded once. This sample comprised peripheral blood, obtained in a trial of Ad26.COV2.S vaccine versus placebo. Receptor source: a person aged 18-60 years who received the Ad26.COV2.S COVID-19 vaccine or a placebo. CDR3s include the opening cysteine and the closing phenylalanine or tryptophan. The order of the fields is CDR3 DNA, CDR3 protein, D gene, clone size, J gene, V gene. D genes are given only for firm matches. Size tells how often a clone was seen (once, few, many) or the class of an expanded clone, and some rows leave it out.

CDR3 DNA: TGTGCCAGCAGCCTGGGACTAGCGGAGAATACCTACAATGAGCAGTTCTTC; CDR3 protein: CASSLGLAENTYNEQFF; D gene: TRBD2; clone size: -; J gene: TRBJ2-1; V gene: TRBV7-8
CDR3 DNA: TGCGCCAGCGGTCGGACAGGGGATTCACCCCTCCACTTT; CDR3 protein: CASGRTGDSPLHF; D gene: TRBD1; clone size: -; J gene: TRBJ1-6; V gene: TRBV4-3
CDR3 DNA: TGTGCCACCGCTCCGGGACAGGGGAACCAAGAGACCCAGTACTTC; CDR3 protein: CATAPGQGNQETQYF; D gene: TRBD1; clone size: -; J gene: TRBJ2-5; V gene: TRBV3-1/TRBV3-2
CDR3 DNA: TGTGCCAGCAGCCACTCGGGGTCGGCTCGATCCTACGAGCAGTACTTC; CDR3 protein: CASSHSGSARSYEQYF; D gene: -; clone size: -; J gene: TRBJ2-7; V gene: TRBV3-1/TRBV3-2
CDR3 DNA: TGTGCCAGCGGGACTAGCGGCGACACCGGGGAGCTGTTTTTT; CDR3 protein: CASGTSGDTGELFF; D gene: TRBD2; clone size: -; J gene: TRBJ2-2; V gene: TRBV7-2
CDR3 DNA: TGTGCCAGCAGTGAGATCCGGGTATCCCTGGGGGGGCCCCAGCATTTT; CDR3 protein: CASSEIRVSLGGPQHF; D gene: -; clone size: once; J gene: TRBJ1-5; V gene: TRBV2
CDR3 DNA: TGCGCCAGCAGCCAAGATTCGACAGGGGAAGATGAAGCTTTCTTT; CDR3 protein: CASSQDSTGEDEAFF; D gene: TRBD1; clone size: -; J gene: TRBJ1-1; V gene: TRBV4-3
CDR3 DNA: TGTGCCAGCAGCGGAGGGACTAGCGATTACAATGAGCAGTTCTTC; CDR3 protein: CASSGGTSDYNEQFF; D gene: TRBD2; clone size: -; J gene: TRBJ2-1; V gene: TRBV6-2/TRBV6-3
CDR3 DNA: TGTGCCAGTACTCCTAATCTGGTCGGAGGCACTGAAGCTTTCTTT; CDR3 protein: CASTPNLVGGTEAFF; D gene: -; clone size: -; J gene: TRBJ1-1; V gene: TRBV19
CDR3 DNA: TGTGCCAGCAGCCCTAGCGGAGGAGGGGACACTGAAGCTTTCTTT; CDR3 protein: CASSPSGGGDTEAFF; D gene: -; clone size: -; J gene: TRBJ1-1; V gene: TRBV9
CDR3 DNA: TGTGCCAGCAGCTTAGGCTGGAGCGGACCTCGTAGGGAGCAGTTCTTC; CDR3 protein: CASSLGWSGPRREQFF; D gene: -; clone size: -; J gene: TRBJ2-1; V gene: TRBV13
CDR3 DNA: TGCGCCAGCAGCCAGACCCAGGAGGGAGATACGCAGTATTTT; CDR3 protein: CASSQTQEGDTQYF; D gene: -; clone size: -; J gene: TRBJ2-3; V gene: TRBV4-3
CDR3 DNA: TGTGCCAGCAGCCGGACCTCGATGGGTGAAGCTTTCTTT; CDR3 protein: CASSRTSMGEAFF; D gene: -; clone size: -; J gene: TRBJ1-1; V gene: TRBV3-1/TRBV3-2
CDR3 DNA: TGTGCCAGCAGCTTAGCCCCGGCGTCTGGAAACACCATATATTTT; CDR3 protein: CASSLAPASGNTIYF; D gene: -; clone size: -; J gene: TRBJ1-3; V gene: TRBV7-2
CDR3 DNA: TGTGCCAGCAGTTTAGGCTTTGGTAGTGAGACCGATTTT; CDR3 protein: CASSLGFGSETDF; D gene: -; clone size: -; J gene: TRBJ2-3; V gene: TRBV27
CDR3 DNA: TGTGCCAGCAGTTCCACCCCCGGGGGCGGGAGATGGGAGACCCAGTACTTC; CDR3 protein: CASSSTPGGGRWETQYF; D gene: -; clone size: -; J gene: TRBJ2-5; V gene: TRBV6-2/TRBV6-3
CDR3 DNA: TGCAGTGCTAGTACATTTCTGCCTAGCGGGAGCCTTCAAGAGACCCAGTACTTC; CDR3 protein: CSASTFLPSGSLQETQYF; D gene: TRBD2; clone size: -; J gene: TRBJ2-5; V gene: TRBV20-1
CDR3 DNA: TGTGCCAGCAGCGGATGGGACTTGAACACTGAAGCTTTCTTT; CDR3 protein: CASSGWDLNTEAFF; D gene: -; clone size: -; J gene: TRBJ1-1; V gene: TRBV9
CDR3 DNA: TGTGCCAGCAGTTACTGGGGGACAGGCAGTAACTATGGCTACACCTTC; CDR3 protein: CASSYWGTGSNYGYTF; D gene: TRBD1; clone size: once; J gene: TRBJ1-2; V gene: TRBV6-5
CDR3 DNA: TGTGCCAGCAGCTTGGGGCCTAGCGGGACTAGCACAGATACGCAGTATTTT; CDR3 protein: CASSLGPSGTSTDTQYF; D gene: TRBD2; clone size: once; J gene: TRBJ2-3; V gene: TRBV5-4
CDR3 DNA: TGTGCCACCAGTGATTCTAGGGGGCGGCAGCCCCAGCATTTT; CDR3 protein: CATSDSRGRQPQHF; D gene: TRBD1; clone size: -; J gene: TRBJ1-5; V gene: TRBV24-1
CDR3 DNA: TGTGCCAGCAGAAAGGACAGCTACACTGAAGCTTTCTTT; CDR3 protein: CASRKDSYTEAFF; D gene: -; clone size: -; J gene: TRBJ1-1; V gene: TRBV28
CDR3 DNA: TGTGCCAGCAGCTTAGCCCGGGGGACAACTAATGAAAAACTGTTTTTT; CDR3 protein: CASSLARGTTNEKLFF; D gene: -; clone size: -; J gene: TRBJ1-4; V gene: TRBV7-9
CDR3 DNA: TGTGCCAGCAGTTACATAGGGTCCTACAATGAGCAGTTCTTC; CDR3 protein: CASSYIGSYNEQFF; D gene: -; clone size: once; J gene: TRBJ2-1; V gene: TRBV6-2/TRBV6-3
CDR3 DNA: TGCAGCGTTGCGATTCCTAGCGGGAGCTTTGGGTACAATGAGCAGTTCTTC; CDR3 protein: CSVAIPSGSFGYNEQFF; D gene: TRBD2; clone size: -; J gene: TRBJ2-1; V gene: TRBV29-1
CDR3 DNA: TGCAGCGTTGGTCGGCTAGCGGGAGTCGATGAGCAGTTCTTC; CDR3 protein: CSVGRLAGVDEQFF; D gene: TRBD2; clone size: -; J gene: TRBJ2-1; V gene: TRBV29-1
CDR3 DNA: TGTGCCTGGAGTGTACACGGGAGTCTCCACGAGCAGTACTTC; CDR3 protein: CAWSVHGSLHEQYF; D gene: -; clone size: -; J gene: TRBJ2-7; V gene: TRBV30
CDR3 DNA: TGTGCCAGCAGTTTAGTCGATAACATTCAGTACTTC; CDR3 protein: CASSLVDNIQYF; D gene: -; clone size: -; J gene: TRBJ2-4; V gene: TRBV12-3/TRBV12-4
CDR3 DNA: TGCGCCAGCAGCCAAGTAGGGGGAGGACAGGTTAATGGCTACACCTTC; CDR3 protein: CASSQVGGGQVNGYTF; D gene: TRBD1; clone size: -; J gene: TRBJ1-2; V gene: TRBV4-1
CDR3 DNA: TGTGCCAGCAGTTACTTATCGACTAGCGGGAGGCTCGGTGAGACCCAGTACTTC; CDR3 protein: CASSYLSTSGRLGETQYF; D gene: TRBD2; clone size: -; J gene: TRBJ2-5; V gene: TRBV6-2/TRBV6-3
CDR3 DNA: TGTGCCAGCTCACCACGGGGGGCGAACACCGGGGAGCTGTTTTTT; CDR3 protein: CASSPRGANTGELFF; D gene: -; clone size: once; J gene: TRBJ2-2; V gene: TRBV18
CDR3 DNA: TGTGCCATCAGGGACGGGACAGGTGATGAAAAACTGTTTTTT; CDR3 protein: CAIRDGTGDEKLFF; D gene: TRBD1; clone size: -; J gene: TRBJ1-4; V gene: TRBV10-3
CDR3 DNA: TGTGCCAGCTCACCACGAGCTAGCGGATACAATGAGCAGTTCTTC; CDR3 protein: CASSPRASGYNEQFF; D gene: TRBD2; clone size: -; J gene: TRBJ2-1; V gene: TRBV18
CDR3 DNA: TGTGCCAGCAGCCTCGGACAGGGGTATGCCTACGAGCAGTACTTC; CDR3 protein: CASSLGQGYAYEQYF; D gene: TRBD1; clone size: -; J gene: TRBJ2-7; V gene: TRBV3-1/TRBV3-2
CDR3 DNA: TGTGCCAGCAGTGAAGCGCGTGTCGAGCAGTTCTTC; CDR3 protein: CASSEARVEQFF; D gene: -; clone size: -; J gene: TRBJ2-1; V gene: TRBV2
CDR3 DNA: TGTGCCAGCAGCCCGCCGGGGGGGGATGGCACTGAAGCTTTCTTT; CDR3 protein: CASSPPGGDGTEAFF; D gene: -; clone size: -; J gene: TRBJ1-1; V gene: TRBV5-4